The 18 T cell receptor beta chains in this list originate from one sample, sequenced in a study of cytomegalovirus exposure and HLA in healthy donors. The PCR employed 60 Vbeta primers together with 13 Jbeta primers. This table comes from immunoSEQ multiplex PCR, and its TCRdb copy is limited to in-frame clones, with some not included. The sample lists approximately 53,000 clones; around three quarters were seen once. Material for sequencing was PBMCs. These receptors were collected from a man aged 25 to 45 in good health and CMV-seropositive.

The V gene is TRBV5-8, the J gene TRBJ2-7, with D perhaps matching TRBD1 (6 bases). CDR1 and CDR2 (germline): SGHTS, YDEGEE. V lost 2 bases and J lost 2, with 14 bases in between. The CDR3 runs 15 residues. The CDR3 DNA reads as TGTGCCAGCAGCTTAGACAGGTCCCTTCCCTACGAGCAGTACTTC. Protein sequence: CASSLDRSLPYEQYF.

This rearrangement joins TRBV11-2 to TRBJ2-7; TRBD1 agrees at 11 bases. The trim removed 5 bases at V and 4 bases at J, leaving 4 bases unmatched. Germline V gene lookup returns CDR1 SGHAT and CDR2 FQNNGV. CDR3 length: 14 amino acids. The CDR3 sequence: CASSKGQGAYEQYF. Here the CDR3 DNA reads TGTGCCAGCAGCAAAGGACAGGGGGCTTACGAGCAGTACTTC.

The genes are TRBV11-3 and TRBJ2-7; D ambiguous. The CDR3 consists of 13 residues. V was trimmed by 5 bases and J by 4 bases, leaving 12 bases between them. Germline CDR1 and CDR2: SGHNT and YENEEA. CDR3 DNA: TGTGCCAGCAGCCCCCAGAACCTTTACGAGCAGTACTTC. This gives the protein CASSPQNLYEQYF.

This chain connects TRBV7-3 to TRBJ2-3; TRBD2 matches at 13 bases. From germline, CDR1 is SGHTA and CDR2 FQGTGA. The CDR3 covers 17 residues. V gave up 2 bases and J gave up 4 bases; unmatched junction bases: 6. The CDR3 DNA is TGTGCCAGCAGCTTATCGCCGACTAGCGGGGGGCCAGATACGCAGTATTTT. Amino acid sequence: CASSLSPTSGGPDTQYF.

The J gene is TRBJ1-3, the V gene TRBV27, with TRBD1 matching over 7 bases. This CDR3 has 19 residues. J lost 0 bases, V lost 5 bases, and 16 bases had no gene match. The germline gives CDR1 MNHEY, CDR2 SMNVEV (reference sequence). CDR3 DNA: TGTGCCAGCAGTCCATTCCCGGGACAGATGATGACCTCTGGAAACACCATATATTTT. Amino acid sequence: CASSPFPGQMMTSGNTIYF.

Worth noting for this clone: Sequence at one end of the junction differs from germline and may be a read error. The V and J genes are TRBV7-9 and TRBJ1-4; 8 bases align to TRBD1. Germline CDR1 is SEHNR and CDR2 is FQNEAQ (reference sequence). This CDR3 is 14 amino acids long. CDR3 nucleotides: TGTGCCAGCAGCTTCAGGGGGCGCGAGGAAAACCTGTTTTTT. Protein product: CASSFRGREENLFF.

The CDR3 here is CASSIQNTGNTIYF. CDR3 in DNA: TGTGCCAGTAGTATCCAGAACACTGGAAACACCATATATTTT. The rearrangement uses TRBV19 and TRBJ1-3; D is unclear. The ends were cut back, 3 bases at V and 2 bases at J, with 8 bases in the middle. Germline V gives CDR1 LNHDA, CDR2 SQIVND (reference sequence). The CDR3 spans 14 residues.

V gene TRBV13 combines with J gene TRBJ1-1; weak D call: TRBD1 (6 bases). This CDR3 spans 12 amino acids. Germline loops: CDR1 PRHDT, CDR2 FYEKMQ (reference sequence). Trimming pared 1 base from V and 7 bases from J, leaving 7 bases between. Here the CDR3 reads CASSLVDSEAFF. The CDR3 nucleotides are TGTGCCAGCAGCTTAGTGGACAGTGAAGCTTTCTTT.

The chain employs TRBV7-9 and TRBJ1-6; TRBD1 agrees at 7 bases. Germline CDR1 and CDR2: SEHNR and FQNEAQ (reference sequence). The CDR3 runs to 13 residues. V dropped 4 bases and J dropped 10; count of bases not matched to a gene: 4. CDR3 in DNA: TGTGCCAGCAGCTCTCAGGGGGGCTCACCCCTCCACTTT. It is translated as CASSSQGGSPLHF.

V and J are TRBV4-1 and TRBJ1-2, with 8 nucleotides matching TRBD1. V was pared by 3 bases and J by 5 bases, with 5 bases of the junction left unmatched. The CDR3 spans 14 residues. The V gene's germline CDR1 is MGHRA and CDR2 YSYEKL. CDR3 amino acids: CASSHTGTGYGYTF. CDR3 DNA: TGCGCCAGCAGCCATACCGGGACAGGATATGGCTACACCTTC.

Only a few counts were recorded for this clone. Different DNA sequences within this sample yield the same CDR3. The chain has TRBV7-9 and TRBJ1-6; D is ambiguous. V shed 2 bases and J shed 4 bases, with 12 bases lying between them. CDR3 length: 16 residues. Germline V gene lookup returns CDR1 SEHNR and CDR2 FQNEAQ (reference sequence). CDR3 amino acids: CASSLSGSQYNSPLHF. CDR3 DNA: TGTGCCAGCAGCTTAAGCGGCAGCCAGTATAATTCACCCCTCCACTTT.

The gene calls are TRBV30 and TRBJ2-1; maybe TRBD2 (6 bases). Germline CDR1 is GTSNPN and CDR2 is SVGIG (reference sequence). There are 15 residues in the CDR3. Trimming removed 7 bases from V and 5 bases from J, with 21 bases in between. Here the CDR3 reads CASTSGVVANNEQFF. CDR3 bases: TGTGCCTCAACCTCGGGGGTTGTAGCGAACAATGAGCAGTTCTTC.

The rearrangement uses TRBV14 and TRBJ2-1; 7 bases are a match to TRBD2. CDR3 length: 16 amino acids. Trimming cost V 2 bases and J 0 bases; bases outside gene matches: 4. Germline CDR1 reads SGHDN; CDR2 reads FVKESK. The DNA of the CDR3 is TGTGCCAGCAGCCAACAACGGGGGGTCTCCTACAATGAGCAGTTCTTC. This encodes CASSQQRGVSYNEQFF.

The CDR3 coding sequence is TGTGCCAGCAGCCAGACGGGACAGGGGATTTGGAACACTGAAGCTTTCTTT. Amino acids: CASSQTGQGIWNTEAFF. The chain carries TRBV5-6 and TRBJ1-1, with 10 bases that match TRBD1. The CDR3 spans 17 residues. The V and J ends lost 4 bases and 1 base, in that order; junction bases with no gene match: 10. Per germline, CDR1 SGHDT and CDR2 YYEEEE.

The rearrangement joins TRBV9 to TRBJ2-5; D is perhaps TRBD1 (5 bases). V dropped 0 bases and J dropped 5 bases, with 8 bases sitting between them. Germline CDR1 reads SGDLS; CDR2 reads YYNGEE. The CDR3 is 13 residues long. CDR3 loop: CASSVEGRETQYF. CDR3 in DNA: TGTGCCAGCAGCGTAGAGGGGCGCGAGACCCAGTACTTC.

The rearrangement uses TRBV7-2 and TRBJ1-1; D unclear. This CDR3 comprises 15 residues. CDR1 is SGHTA and CDR2 is FQGNSA in the germline V gene. The V and J ends lost 0 bases and 0 bases respectively, with 8 bases between them. The CDR3 loop reads CASSLAHGVNTEAFF. CDR3 coding DNA: TGTGCCAGCAGCTTAGCGCACGGAGTGAACACTGAAGCTTTCTTT.

This rearrangement joins TRBV12-2 to TRBJ2-2; TRBD1 is the table's D call and was not checked against the DNA. TRBV12-2 is given as a pseudogene. CDR3 size: 16 residues. In DNA form, the CDR3 reads TGTGCAAGTCGCTTAGCGGAGGGACAGGGGACCGGGGAGCTGTTTTTT. It translates to CASRLAEGQGTGELFF.

The genes are TRBV5-1 and TRBJ2-5, with 10 bases aligning to TRBD1. The CDR3 consists of 17 residues. The germline CDR1 and CDR2 sequences are SGHRS and YFSETQ. The V segment lost 0 bases and the J segment 3 bases; nucleotides outside the gene matches: 8. The CDR3 sequence: CASSLEGDRGREETQYF. CDR3 DNA sequence: TGCGCCAGCAGCTTGGAGGGGGACAGGGGAAGGGAAGAGACCCAGTACTTC.